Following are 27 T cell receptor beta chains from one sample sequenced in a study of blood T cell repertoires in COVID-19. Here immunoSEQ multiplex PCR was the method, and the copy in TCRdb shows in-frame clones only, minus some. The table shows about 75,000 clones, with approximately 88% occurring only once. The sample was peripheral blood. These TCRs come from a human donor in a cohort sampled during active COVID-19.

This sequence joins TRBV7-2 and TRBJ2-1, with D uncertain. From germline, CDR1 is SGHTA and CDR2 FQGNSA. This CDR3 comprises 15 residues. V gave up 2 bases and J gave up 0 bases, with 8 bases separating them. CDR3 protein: CASSLNRASYNEQFF. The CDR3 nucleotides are TGTGCCAGCAGCTTAAACCGAGCCTCCTACAATGAGCAGTTCTTC.

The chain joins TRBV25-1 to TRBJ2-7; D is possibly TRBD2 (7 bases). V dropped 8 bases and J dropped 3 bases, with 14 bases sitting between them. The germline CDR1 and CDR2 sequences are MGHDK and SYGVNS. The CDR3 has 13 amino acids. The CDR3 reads CASRQGGGYEQYF. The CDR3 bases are TGTGCCAGCCGCCAAGGGGGGGGCTACGAGCAGTACTTC.

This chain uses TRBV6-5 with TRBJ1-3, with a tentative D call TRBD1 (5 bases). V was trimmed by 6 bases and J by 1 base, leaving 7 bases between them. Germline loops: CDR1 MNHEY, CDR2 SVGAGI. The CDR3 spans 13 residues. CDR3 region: CASRTDSGNTIYF. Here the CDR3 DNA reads TGTGCCAGCAGGACAGATTCTGGAAACACCATATATTTT.

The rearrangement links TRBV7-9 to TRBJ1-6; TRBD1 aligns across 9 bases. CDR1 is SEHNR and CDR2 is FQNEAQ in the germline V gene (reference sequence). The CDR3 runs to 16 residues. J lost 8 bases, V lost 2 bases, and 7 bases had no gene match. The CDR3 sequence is CASSLRTGAGDSPLHF. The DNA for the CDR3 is TGTGCCAGCAGCTTACGGACAGGGGCTGGTGATTCACCCCTCCACTTT.

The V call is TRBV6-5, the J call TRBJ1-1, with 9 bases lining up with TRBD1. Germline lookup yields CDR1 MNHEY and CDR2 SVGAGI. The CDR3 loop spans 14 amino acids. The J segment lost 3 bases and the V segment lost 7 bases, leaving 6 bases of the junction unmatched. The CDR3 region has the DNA TGTGCCAGCATGCTCGGGACAGGGTACACTGAAGCTTTCTTT. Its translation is CASMLGTGYTEAFF.

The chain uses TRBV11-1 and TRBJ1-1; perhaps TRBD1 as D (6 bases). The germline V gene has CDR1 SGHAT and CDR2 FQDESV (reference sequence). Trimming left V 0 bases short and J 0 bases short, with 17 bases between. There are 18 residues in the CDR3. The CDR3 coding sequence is TGTGCCAGCAGCTTAGCGGACGGCGAAGGGGGAATGAACACTGAAGCTTTCTTT. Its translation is CASSLADGEGGMNTEAFF.

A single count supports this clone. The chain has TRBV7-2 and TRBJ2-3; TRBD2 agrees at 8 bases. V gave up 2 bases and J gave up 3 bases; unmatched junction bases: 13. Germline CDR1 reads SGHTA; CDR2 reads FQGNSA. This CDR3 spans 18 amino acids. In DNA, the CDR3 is TGTGCCAGCAGCTTAAGGCCCGGGACTAGACGGACGACAGATACGCAGTATTTT. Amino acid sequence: CASSLRPGTRRTTDTQYF.

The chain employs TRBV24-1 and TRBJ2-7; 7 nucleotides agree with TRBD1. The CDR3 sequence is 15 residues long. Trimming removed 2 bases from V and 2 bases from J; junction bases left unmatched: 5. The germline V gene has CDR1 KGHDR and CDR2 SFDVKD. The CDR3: CATSDYRDRPYEQYF. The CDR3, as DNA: TGTGCCACCAGTGATTATCGGGACAGACCCTACGAGCAGTACTTC.

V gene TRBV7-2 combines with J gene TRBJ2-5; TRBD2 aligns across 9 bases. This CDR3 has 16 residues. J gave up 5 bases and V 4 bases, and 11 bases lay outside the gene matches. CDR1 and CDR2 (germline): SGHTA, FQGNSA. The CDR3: CASSWKAAGGYETQYF. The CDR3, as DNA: TGTGCCAGCAGCTGGAAAGCGGCGGGGGGGTATGAGACCCAGTACTTC.

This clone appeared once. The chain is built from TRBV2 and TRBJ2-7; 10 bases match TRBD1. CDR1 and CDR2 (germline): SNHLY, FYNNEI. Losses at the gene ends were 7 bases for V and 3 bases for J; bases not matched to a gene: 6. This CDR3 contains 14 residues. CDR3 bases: TGTGCCAGCAATTCCCGGGACAGGGGCTACGAGCAGTACTTC. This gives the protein CASNSRDRGYEQYF.

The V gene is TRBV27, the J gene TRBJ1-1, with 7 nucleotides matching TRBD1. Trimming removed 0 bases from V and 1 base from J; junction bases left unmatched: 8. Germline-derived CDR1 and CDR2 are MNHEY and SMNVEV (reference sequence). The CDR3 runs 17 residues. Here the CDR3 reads CASSLSPRQGGNTEAFF. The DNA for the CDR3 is TGTGCCAGCAGTTTATCCCCCCGGCAGGGGGGGAACACTGAAGCTTTCTTT.

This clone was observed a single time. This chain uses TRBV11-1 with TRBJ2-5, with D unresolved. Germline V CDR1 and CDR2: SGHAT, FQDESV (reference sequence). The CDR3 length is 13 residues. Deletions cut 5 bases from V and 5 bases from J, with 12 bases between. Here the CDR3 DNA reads TGTGCCAGCAGCCTAACGGAGTTTGAGACCCAGTACTTC. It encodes CASSLTEFETQYF.

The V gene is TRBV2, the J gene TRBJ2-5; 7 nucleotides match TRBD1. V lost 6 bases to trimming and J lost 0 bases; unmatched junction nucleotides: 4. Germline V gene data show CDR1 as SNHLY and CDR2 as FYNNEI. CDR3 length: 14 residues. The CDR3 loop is CASRDRLYQETQYF. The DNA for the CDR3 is TGTGCCAGCAGGGACAGGTTATACCAAGAGACCCAGTACTTC. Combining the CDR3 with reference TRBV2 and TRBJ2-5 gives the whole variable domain EPEVTQTPSHQVTQMGQEVILRCVPISNHLYFYWYRQILGQKVEFLVSFYNNEISEKSEIFDDQFSVERPDGSNFTLKIRSTKLEDSAMYFCASRDRLYQETQYFGPGTRLLVL.

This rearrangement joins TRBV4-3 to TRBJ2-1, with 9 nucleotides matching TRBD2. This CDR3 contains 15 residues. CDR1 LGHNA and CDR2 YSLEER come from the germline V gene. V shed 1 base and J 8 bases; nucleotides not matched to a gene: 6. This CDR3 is CASSQGTAGGHEQFF. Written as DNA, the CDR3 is TGCGCCAGCAGCCAAGGTACAGCGGGGGGACATGAGCAGTTCTTC.

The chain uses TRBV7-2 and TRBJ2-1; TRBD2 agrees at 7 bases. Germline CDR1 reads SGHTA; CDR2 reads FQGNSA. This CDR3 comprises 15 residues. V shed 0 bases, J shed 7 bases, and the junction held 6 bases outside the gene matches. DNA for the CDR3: TGTGCCAGCAGCTTAGCGATTCGCGGGAGTAATGAGCAGTTCTTC. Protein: CASSLAIRGSNEQFF. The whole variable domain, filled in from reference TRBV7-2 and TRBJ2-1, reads GAGVSQSPSNKVTEKGKDVELRCDPISGHTALYWYRQSLGQGLEFLIYFQGNSAPDKSGLPSDRFSAERTGGSVSTLTIQRTQQEDSAVYLCASSLAIRGSNEQFFGPGTRLTVL.

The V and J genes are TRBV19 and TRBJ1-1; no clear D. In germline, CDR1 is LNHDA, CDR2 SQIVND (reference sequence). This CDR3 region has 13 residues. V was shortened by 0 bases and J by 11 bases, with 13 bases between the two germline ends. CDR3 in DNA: TGTGCCAGTAGTATAGATCTAGGGAGGAAGGCTTTCTTT. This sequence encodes CASSIDLGRKAFF.

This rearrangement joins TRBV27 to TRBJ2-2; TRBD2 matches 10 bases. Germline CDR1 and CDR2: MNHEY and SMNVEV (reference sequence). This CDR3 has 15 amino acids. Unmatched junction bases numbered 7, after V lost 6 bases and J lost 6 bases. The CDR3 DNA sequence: TGTGCCAGCAGACGACCCGGGACTAGCGCCGGGGAGCTGTTTTTT. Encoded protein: CASRRPGTSAGELFF.

As DNA, the CDR3 is TGTGCCAGCAGGGCCCCGACAGGGGGCAGGGAGCAGTACTTC. Translated, it gives CASRAPTGGREQYF. The chain joins TRBV6-5 to TRBJ2-7, with 10 positions matching TRBD1. V lost 6 bases, J lost 7 bases, and 9 bases stayed unmatched. The CDR3 runs 14 residues. Germline values: CDR1 MNHEY, CDR2 SVGAGI.

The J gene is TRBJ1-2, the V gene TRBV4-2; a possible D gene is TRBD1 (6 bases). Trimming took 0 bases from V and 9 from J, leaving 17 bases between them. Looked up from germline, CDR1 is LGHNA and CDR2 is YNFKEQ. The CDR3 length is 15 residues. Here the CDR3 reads CASSQDRGPMLSYTF. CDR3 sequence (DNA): TGTGCCAGCAGCCAAGACAGGGGTCCGATGCTGAGCTACACCTTC.

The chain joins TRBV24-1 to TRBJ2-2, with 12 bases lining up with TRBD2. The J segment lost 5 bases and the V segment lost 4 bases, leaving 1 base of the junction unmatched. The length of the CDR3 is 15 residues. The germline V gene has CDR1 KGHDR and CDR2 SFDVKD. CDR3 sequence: CATSDGTSGTGELFF. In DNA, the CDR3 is TGTGCCACCAGTGACGGGACTAGCGGGACCGGGGAGCTGTTTTTT.

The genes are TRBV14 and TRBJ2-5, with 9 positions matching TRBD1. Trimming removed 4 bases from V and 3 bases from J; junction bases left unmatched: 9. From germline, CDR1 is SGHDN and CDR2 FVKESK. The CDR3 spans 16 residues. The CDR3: CASSLLLGTGKETQYF. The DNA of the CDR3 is TGTGCCAGCAGCCTCCTCCTCGGGACAGGGAAAGAGACCCAGTACTTC.

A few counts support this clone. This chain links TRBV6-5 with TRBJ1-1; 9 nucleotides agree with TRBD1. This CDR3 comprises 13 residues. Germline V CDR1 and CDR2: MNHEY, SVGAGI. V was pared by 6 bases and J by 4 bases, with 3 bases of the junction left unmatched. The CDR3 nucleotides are TGTGCCAGCAGACGGACAGGGGCCACTGAAGCTTTCTTT. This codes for CASRRTGATEAFF.

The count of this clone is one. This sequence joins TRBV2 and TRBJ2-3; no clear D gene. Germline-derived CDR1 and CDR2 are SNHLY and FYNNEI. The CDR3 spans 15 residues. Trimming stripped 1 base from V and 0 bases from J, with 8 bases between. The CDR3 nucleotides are TGTGCCAGCAGTGAAGGTAGCCGCAGCACAGATACGCAGTATTTT. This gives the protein CASSEGSRSTDTQYF.

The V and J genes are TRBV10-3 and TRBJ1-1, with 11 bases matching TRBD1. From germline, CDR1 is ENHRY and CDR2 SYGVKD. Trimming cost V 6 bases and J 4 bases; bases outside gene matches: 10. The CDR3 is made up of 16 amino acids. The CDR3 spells CAISSGQGAQGTEAFF. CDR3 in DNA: TGTGCCATCAGCTCCGGACAGGGGGCCCAGGGCACTGAAGCTTTCTTT.

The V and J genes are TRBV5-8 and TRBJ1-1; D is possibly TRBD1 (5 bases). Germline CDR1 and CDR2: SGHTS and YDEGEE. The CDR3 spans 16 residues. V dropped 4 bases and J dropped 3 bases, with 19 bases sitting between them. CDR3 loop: CASSRGTKGLDTEAFF. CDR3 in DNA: TGTGCCAGCAGCCGCGGGACCAAAGGATTGGACACTGAAGCTTTCTTT.

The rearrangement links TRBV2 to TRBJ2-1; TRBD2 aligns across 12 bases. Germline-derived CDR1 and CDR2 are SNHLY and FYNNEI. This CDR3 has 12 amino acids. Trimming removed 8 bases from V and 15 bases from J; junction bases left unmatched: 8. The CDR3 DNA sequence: TGTGCCAGCGAGCTAGCGGGAGGGGGCCGGTTCTTC. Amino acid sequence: CASELAGGGRFF.

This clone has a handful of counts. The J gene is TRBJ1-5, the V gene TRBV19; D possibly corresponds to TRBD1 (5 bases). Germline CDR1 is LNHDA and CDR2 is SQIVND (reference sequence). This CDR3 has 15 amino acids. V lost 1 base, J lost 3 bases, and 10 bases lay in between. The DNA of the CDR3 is TGTGCCAGTAGTATAGCAGGCAGGGACAATCAGCCCCAGCATTTT. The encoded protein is CASSIAGRDNQPQHF.